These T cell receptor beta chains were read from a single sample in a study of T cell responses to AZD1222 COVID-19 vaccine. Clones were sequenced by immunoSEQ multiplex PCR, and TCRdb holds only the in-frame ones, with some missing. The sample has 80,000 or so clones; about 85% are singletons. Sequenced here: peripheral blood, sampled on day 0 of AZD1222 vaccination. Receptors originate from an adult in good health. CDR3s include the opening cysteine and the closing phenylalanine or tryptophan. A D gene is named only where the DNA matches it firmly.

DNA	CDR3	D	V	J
TGTGCCAGCAGTTACTCTACAGGGGCGCAGAGTGTGTACGAGCAGTACTTC	CASSYSTGAQSVYEQYF	TRBD1	TRBV6-2/TRBV6-3	TRBJ2-7
TGCGCCAGCAGCTTGGCCGCATTTAGCGGGGTTTCCACCGGGGAGCTGTTTTTT	CASSLAAFSGVSTGELFF	TRBD2	TRBV5-1	TRBJ2-2
TGTGCCAGCAGCCCTATAGAGGGGGCTGGAAACACCATATATTTT	CASSPIEGAGNTIYF	-	TRBV5-4	TRBJ1-3
TGCGCCAGCAGCGTCAGGGGAGGACTCTATGGCTACACCTTC	CASSVRGGLYGYTF	-	TRBV4-1	TRBJ1-2
TGCGCCAGCAGCTTGGCCAGGGCCGATACGCAGTATTTT	CASSLARADTQYF	-	TRBV5-1	TRBJ2-3
TGCAGTGCTAGTGCTGGGGGCGCGGGCAATCAGCCCCAGCATTTT	CSASAGGAGNQPQHF	-	TRBV20-1	TRBJ1-5
TGCGCCAGCAGCCAAGGGAGATCACCCCTCCACTTT	CASSQGRSPLHF	-	TRBV4-1	TRBJ1-6
TGTGCCAGCTCGCAGGGGACAGCCGACTCTGGAAACACCATATATTTT	CASSQGTADSGNTIYF	TRBD1	TRBV18	TRBJ1-3
TGTGCCAGCAGCTCCGGACTAGCGGGACTAGGAACAGATACGCAGTATTTT	CASSSGLAGLGTDTQYF	TRBD2	TRBV7-6	TRBJ2-3
TGTGCCAGCAGCATGGGGGTAAGCGGGAGGGCCTTCTACGAGCAGTACTTC	CASSMGVSGRAFYEQYF	TRBD2	TRBV27	TRBJ2-7